The 7 T cell receptor beta chains presented below share a single source sample, sequenced in a study of cytomegalovirus exposure and HLA in healthy donors. PCR involved 60 Vbeta and 13 Jbeta primers. Assay used: immunoSEQ multiplex PCR; TCRdb lists only in-frame clones, some missing. Here the sample spans roughly 100,000 clones, about 71% being singletons. Sequencing was performed on PBMCs. The source is a boy younger than 18 in good health and CMV-seronegative.

The chain joins TRBV28 to TRBJ2-3, with TRBD1 as a possible D gene (6 bases). In germline, CDR1 is MDHEN, CDR2 SYDVKM. V shed 4 bases and J shed 2 bases, with 10 bases lying between them. The CDR3 loop spans 14 amino acids. The CDR3 region has the DNA TGTGCCAGCAGTTCTGGACAGTACACAGATACGCAGTATTTT. Its protein product is CASSSGQYTDTQYF.

J is TRBJ1-3 and V is TRBV30, with 8 bases identical to TRBD1. CDR1 and CDR2 from the germline V gene are GTSNPN and SVGIG (reference sequence). The V gene end was trimmed by 0 bases and the J gene end by 0 bases; junction bases not matched to a gene: 13. This CDR3 region has 19 residues. CDR3 in DNA: TGTGCCTGGAGTGTCATGGGACAGGCGAGTGTTTACTCTGGAAACACCATATATTTT. Its protein is CAWSVMGQASVYSGNTIYF.

J is TRBJ2-3 and V is TRBV6-5; 14 bases are a match to TRBD2. Looked up from germline, CDR1 is MNHEY and CDR2 is SVGAGI. The CDR3 is 14 amino acids. V lost 9 bases to trimming and J lost 6 bases; unmatched junction nucleotides: 5. CDR3 sequence (DNA): TGTGCCAGTCGACTAGCGGGGGGGCCGGATACGCAGTATTTT. This translates into CASRLAGGPDTQYF.

The rearrangement links TRBV9 to TRBJ2-1, with TRBD2 matching 12 bases. Unmatched junction bases numbered 13, after V lost 3 bases and J lost 9 bases. In germline, CDR1 is SGDLS, CDR2 YYNGEE. This CDR3 spans 17 amino acids. The CDR3 loop reads CASSANQASGRAGEQFF. The DNA for the CDR3 is TGTGCCAGCAGCGCAAATCAAGCTAGCGGGAGGGCGGGTGAGCAGTTCTTC.

The table lists this clone with a few counts. The chain uses TRBV5-1 and TRBJ2-5; D not certain. Germline values: CDR1 SGHRS, CDR2 YFSETQ. Deletions cut 4 bases from V and 3 bases from J, with 25 bases between. This CDR3 region has 18 residues. CDR3 loop: CASSKRGAQGLYEETQYF. CDR3 DNA sequence: TGCGCCAGCAGCAAAAGAGGAGCCCAAGGCCTATACGAAGAGACCCAGTACTTC.

V usage is TRBV5-6 and J usage is TRBJ2-1; 10 bases line up with TRBD1. Looked up from germline, CDR1 is SGHDT and CDR2 is YYEEEE. Trimming at V came to 4 bases and at J to 2 bases, leaving 12 bases not matched to a gene. There are 18 residues in the CDR3. The CDR3 loop reads CASSGGTGELITYNEQFF. Here the CDR3 DNA reads TGTGCCAGCAGCGGCGGGACAGGGGAACTGATAACCTACAATGAGCAGTTCTTC.

V gene TRBV6-5 combines with J gene TRBJ1-1, with 7 positions matching TRBD1. The CDR3 length is 14 residues. The germline V gene encodes CDR1 MNHEY and CDR2 SVGAGI. The ends lost 5 bases at V and 1 base at J; junction bases unmatched: 4. CDR3 loop: CASSEGAKNTEAFF. As DNA, the CDR3 is TGTGCCAGCAGTGAGGGGGCCAAGAACACTGAAGCTTTCTTT.